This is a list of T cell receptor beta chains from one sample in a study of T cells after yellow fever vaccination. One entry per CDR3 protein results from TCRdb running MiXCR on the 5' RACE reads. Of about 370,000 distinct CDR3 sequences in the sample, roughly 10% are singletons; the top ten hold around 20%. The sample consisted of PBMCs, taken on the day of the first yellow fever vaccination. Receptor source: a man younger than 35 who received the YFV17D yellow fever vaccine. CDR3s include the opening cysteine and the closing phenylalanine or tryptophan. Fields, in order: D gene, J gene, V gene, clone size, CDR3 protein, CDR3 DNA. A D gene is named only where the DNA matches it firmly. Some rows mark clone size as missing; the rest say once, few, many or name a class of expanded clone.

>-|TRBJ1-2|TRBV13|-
CASSLMGGDGYTF
TGTGCCAGCAGCCTTATGGGAGGGGATGGCTACACCTTC
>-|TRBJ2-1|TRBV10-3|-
CASTGQYNEQFF
TGTGCCAGCACGGGACAATACAATGAGCAGTTCTTC
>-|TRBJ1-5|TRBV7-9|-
CASGGQDLIQPQHF
TGTGCCAGCGGGGGGCAGGACCTCATTCAGCCCCAGCATTTT
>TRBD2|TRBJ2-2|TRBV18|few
CASSPTGAGITGELFF
TGTGCCAGCTCACCAACAGGAGCGGGGATCACCGGGGAGCTGTTTTTT
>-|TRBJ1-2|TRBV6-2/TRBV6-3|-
CASRYELPYGYTF
TGTGCCAGCAGGTACGAGCTACCCTATGGCTACACCTTC
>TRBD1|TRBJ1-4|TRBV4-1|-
CASSQDPTGSNEKLFF
TGCGCCAGCAGCCAAGACCCGACAGGGTCCAATGAAAAACTGTTTTTT
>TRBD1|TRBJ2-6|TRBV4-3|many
CASSQRGGLSGANVLTF
TGCGCCAGCAGCCAGAGAGGGGGCCTTTCCGGGGCCAACGTCCTGACTTTC
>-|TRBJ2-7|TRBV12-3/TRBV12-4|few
CASSRDSGVYEQYF
TGTGCCAGCAGTAGGGACTCAGGCGTCTACGAGCAGTACTTC
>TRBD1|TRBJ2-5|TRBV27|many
CASSPGTEQETQYF
TGTGCCAGCAGTCCCGGGACAGAACAAGAGACCCAGTACTTC
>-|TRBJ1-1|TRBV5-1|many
CASSSGPGVGTEAFF
TGCGCCAGCAGCTCGGGCCCAGGGGTGGGGACTGAAGCTTTCTTT
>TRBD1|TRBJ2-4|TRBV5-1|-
CASSPQGAWENIQYF
TGCGCCAGCAGCCCACAGGGGGCCTGGGAAAACATTCAGTACTTC
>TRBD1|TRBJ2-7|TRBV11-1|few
CASSTFTGTGGSGYEQYF
TGTGCCAGCAGCACTTTTACCGGGACAGGGGGTTCGGGCTACGAGCAGTACTTC
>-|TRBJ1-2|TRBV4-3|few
CASSQQPPGGGAYGYTF
TGCGCCAGCAGCCAACAACCCCCGGGGGGGGGCGCCTATGGCTACACCTTC
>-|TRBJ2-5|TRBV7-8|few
CASSSLLGAETQYF
TGTGCCAGCAGCTCGCTGCTGGGAGCGGAGACCCAGTACTTC
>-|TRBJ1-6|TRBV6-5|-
CASSYSRGTPLHF
TGTGCCAGCAGTTACTCGCGGGGGACACCCCTCCACTTT
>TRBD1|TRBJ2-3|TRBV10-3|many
CAIIPGQGTDTQYF
TGTGCCATCATCCCGGGACAGGGCACAGATACGCAGTATTTT
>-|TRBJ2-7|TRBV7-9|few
CASSLAWGRAYEQYF
TGTGCCAGCAGCTTAGCCTGGGGCAGGGCCTACGAGCAGTACTTC
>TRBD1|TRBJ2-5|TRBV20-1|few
CSARSETGWGFETQYF
TGCAGTGCTAGAAGCGAGACAGGGTGGGGGTTTGAGACCCAGTACTTC
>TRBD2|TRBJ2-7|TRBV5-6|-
CASSFRLGGGASYEQYF
TGTGCCAGCAGCTTTCGGCTTGGCGGGGGGGCCTCCTACGAGCAGTACTTC
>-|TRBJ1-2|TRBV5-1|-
CASSQDGDYGYTF
TGCGCCAGCAGCCAGGACGGAGACTATGGCTACACCTTC
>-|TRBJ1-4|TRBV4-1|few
CASSHRRPDFNEKLFF
TGCGCCAGCAGCCATAGAAGACCAGATTTTAATGAAAAACTGTTTTTT
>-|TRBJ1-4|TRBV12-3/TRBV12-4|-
CASTHSNTDEKLFF
TGTGCCAGCACTCACTCAAATACGGATGAAAAACTGTTTTTT
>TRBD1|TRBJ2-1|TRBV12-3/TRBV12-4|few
CASSLRDSYNEQFF
TGTGCCAGCAGCCTGAGGGACAGCTACAATGAGCAGTTCTTC